The subject of this entry is one T cell receptor beta chain. The target antigen is unknown. Every TCR beta cDNA library bore unique molecular identifiers. Input of roughly 1 to 11 million T cells yielded a few hundred thousand cDNA molecules. TCRdb fed the PCR reads into MiXCR, producing one record per CDR3 protein. This repertoire shows 750,000 to 900,000 distinct CDR3 sequences, under 60% found once; its top ten account for roughly 4.4%. This specimen belongs to a study of post-analysis software for immune sequencing data. Study overall: The cohort encompassed relapsing-remitting, secondary progressive and progressive-relapsing multiple sclerosis disease courses.

The study's findings and limits: Multiple sclerosis patients had significantly lower normalized Chao1 diversity than controls. Same-batch samples co-clustered strongly by F measure.

The sequence was obtained from a girl between 10 and 17 years old with multiple sclerosis. The sequenced material came from blood.

The CDR3 region has the DNA TGTGCCAGCAGTTCGCTAAGACTCACTGAAGCTTTCTTT. It specifies CASSSLRLTEAFF. The chain is built from TRBV12-3 or TRBV12-4 and TRBJ1-1; no definite D call. V lost 4 bases and J lost 4, with 10 bases in between. The CDR3 sequence is 13 residues long.